This record looks at one T cell receptor (beta chain) sequence and its context. Its antigen remains unknown. The CDR3 is 14 amino acids. The V gene lost 2 bases and the J gene lost 3 bases, with 11 bases spanning the gap. Germline V gene data show CDR1 as SNHLY and CDR2 as FYNNEI. This sample is drawn from a study of shared clonotypes between healthy human individuals. Broader study findings: Naive CD4 clonotype sharing across several donors was about 5%.

Using immunoSEQ multiplex PCR, the repertoire was profiled, and TCRdb retains in-frame clones only, with some absent. Of over a million clones listed, approximately 96% are singletons. Sequences were obtained from naive CD4+ T cells sorted from blood. Subset described: CD45RA+ positively selected. V is TRBV2 and J is TRBJ2-7; D gene unclear. The TCR originated in a man aged 25-40 years in good health. The CDR3 bases are TGTGCCAGCAGTGAAAGTCAGTTGCGCTACGAGCAGTACTTC. Amino acids: CASSESQLRYEQYF.